A single sample is the source of the 9 T cell receptor beta chains below, sequenced in a study of STAT5B mutations in CD4+ large granular lymphocyte leukemia. Sequencing was performed with immunoSEQ multiplex PCR; in TCRdb, only in-frame clones are kept and a portion is missing. Counted here are some 34,000 clones, more than 80% occurring once; the ten biggest clones make up about 4.6%. The specimen sequenced was CD4+ T cells from blood buffy coats. The receptors derive from a human donor in good health.

V and J are TRBV21-1 and TRBJ1-1; TRBD1 is taken as the D call from the table, unchecked against the DNA. TRBV21-1 is a pseudogene. The CDR3 is 19 amino acids. CDR3 loop: CASSKGQGVRKSTNTEAFF. CDR3 nucleotides: TGTGCCAGCAGCAAAGGGCAAGGGGTCCGGAAGAGCACCAACACTGAAGCTTTCTTT.

The chain combines TRBV7-2 with TRBJ2-1, with 8 bases fitting TRBD1. The CDR3 runs to 16 residues. Trimming cost V 1 base and J 6 bases; bases outside gene matches: 8. Germline V CDR1 and CDR2: SGHTA, FQGNSA. The CDR3 is CASSLGGQGFINEQFF. The CDR3 DNA sequence: TGTGCCAGCAGCTTAGGAGGACAGGGCTTCATCAATGAGCAGTTCTTC.

The V and J genes are TRBV29-1 and TRBJ2-7; D might be TRBD1 or TRBD2, each matching 6 bases. Germline loops: CDR1 SQVTM, CDR2 ANQGSEA. CDR3 length: 14 residues. V dropped 4 bases and J dropped 3 bases, with 16 bases sitting between them. In DNA, the CDR3 is TGCAGCGTTGTTTCGATGAGGGGGGACTACGAGCAGTACTTC. Protein: CSVVSMRGDYEQYF.

This clone was detected a few times. This rearrangement joins TRBV2 to TRBJ1-4; the D gene is possibly TRBD1 (5 bases). V was clipped by 7 bases and J by 5 bases, with 11 bases between them. CDR1 and CDR2 (germline): SNHLY, FYNNEI. The CDR3 totals 13 residues. DNA for the CDR3: TGTGCCAGCACCGGGGCCCAAAATGAAAAACTGTTTTTT. This codes for CASTGAQNEKLFF. The complete variable domain, with remaining parts taken from reference TRBV2 and TRBJ1-4, reads EPEVTQTPSHQVTQMGQEVILRCVPISNHLYFYWYRQILGQKVEFLVSFYNNEISEKSEIFDDQFSVERPDGSNFTLKIRSTKLEDSAMYFCASTGAQNEKLFFGSGTQLSVL.

The chain carries TRBV5-4 and TRBJ2-3; the match to TRBD2 covers 10 bases. CDR3 size: 15 residues. Germline CDR1 reads SGHNT; CDR2 reads YYREEE (reference sequence). V was pared by 4 bases and J by 4 bases, with 6 bases of the junction left unmatched. The CDR3 region has the DNA TGTGCCAGCAGCCGAGCGGGAGGGGAGGCAGATACGCAGTATTTT. Residues: CASSRAGGEADTQYF.

The chain links TRBV7-8 to TRBJ2-3; 10 nucleotides match TRBD1. The CDR3 length is 15 residues. V gave up 1 base and J gave up 5 bases; unmatched junction bases: 3. Germline CDR1 is SGHVS and CDR2 is FQNEAQ. The CDR3 coding sequence is TGTGCCAGCAGCTTAGGACAGGGGGCTGAAGATACGCAGTATTTT. This codes for CASSLGQGAEDTQYF.

The genes are TRBV5-1 and TRBJ2-1, with TRBD1 matching 8 bases. This CDR3 is 15 amino acids long. With V trimmed by 0 bases and J by 4 bases, 3 bases remained unmatched. Germline V CDR1 and CDR2: SGHRS, YFSETQ. The CDR3 spells CASSLEGQGYNEQFF. For the CDR3, the DNA is TGCGCCAGCAGCTTGGAAGGACAGGGTTACAATGAGCAGTTCTTC.

The chain carries TRBV10-2 and TRBJ2-4; TRBD1 might be the D (7 bases). This CDR3 has 15 amino acids. Trimming took 7 bases from V and 0 from J, leaving 13 bases between them. Germline V lookup: CDR1 WSHSY, CDR2 SAAADI. The CDR3 nucleotides are TGCGCCAGCACCCAGGGGGGTTTAGCCAAAAACATTCAGTACTTC. Amino acids: CASTQGGLAKNIQYF.

The V gene is TRBV5-6, the J gene TRBJ1-2; 11 nucleotides match TRBD1. V trimming: 2 bases; J trimming: 6 bases; junction bases outside the gene matches: 9. This CDR3 is 16 amino acids long. Germline V gene lookup returns CDR1 SGHDT and CDR2 YYEEEE. The DNA of the CDR3 is TGTGCCAGCAGCTTAACCGGACAGGGGGCGTTGGATGGCTACACCTTC. It is translated as CASSLTGQGALDGYTF.